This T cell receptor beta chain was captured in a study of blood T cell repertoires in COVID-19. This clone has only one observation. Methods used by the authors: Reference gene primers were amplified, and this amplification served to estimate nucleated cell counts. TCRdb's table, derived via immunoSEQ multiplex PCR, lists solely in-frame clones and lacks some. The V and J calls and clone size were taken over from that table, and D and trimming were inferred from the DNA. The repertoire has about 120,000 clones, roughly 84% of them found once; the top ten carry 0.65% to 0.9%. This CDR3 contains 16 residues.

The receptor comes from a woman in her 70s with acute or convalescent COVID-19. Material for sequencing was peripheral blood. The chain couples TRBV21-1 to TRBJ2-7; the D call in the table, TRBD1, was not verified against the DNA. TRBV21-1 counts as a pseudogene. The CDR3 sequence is CASSKVPLNNPYEQYF. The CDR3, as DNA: TGTGCCAGCAGCAAAGTCCCCCTGAACAACCCCTACGAGCAGTACTTC.